This TCR beta chain is drawn from a study of T cell responses to AZD1222 COVID-19 vaccine (dated by TCRdb to 2020 to 2022). Study-level background: AZD1222 recipients whose second dose came at about 4 weeks and those whose second dose came at about 12 weeks were combined into one group, since spike-specific TCR depth and breadth did not differ between the two schedules. Trial participants were enrolled by age into 18-55, 56-69 and 70-plus year subgroups, with approximately 150, 30 and 60 TCR-sequenced participants respectively. TCR sequencing was performed for fewer than 250 trial participants, of whom about 210 were given two doses of AZD1222 and approximately 25 were given two doses of MenACWY control vaccine.

The time point label on this specimen signifies: baseline before first vaccination. Vaccinee samples came from UK trials COV001 and COV002, including a single-blind randomized controlled phase 2/3 trial of AZD1222 (ChAdOx1 nCoV-19) in healthy adults. Trial participant PBMC samples were collected at day 0 and day 28 after the second dose for TCRbeta chain sequencing. Concerning this clone itself: Its target antigen remains unknown. Base qualities were left out, and no much larger clone turns up one base away. This sample includes further DNA sequences coding for the same CDR3.

The CDR3 regions of human TCRbeta chains were subjected to immunosequencing. The published analysis was carried out like this. Repertoire TCRs were checked for matches against a reference library of SARS-CoV-2-specific TCRs that had been generated using the MIRA antigen-specificity platform. Breadth meant the fraction of unique TCRs that were SARS-CoV-2-associated, whereas depth meant the fraction of total T cells that were SARS-CoV-2-associated. Each spike-specific TCR was assigned to its reactive spike region and to a CD4 or CD8 class using the MIRA data. Log10-transformed breadth and depth values were compared by one-way ANOVA with Sidak's multiple comparisons tests. TCRdb limited this immuneACCESS table to in-frame rearrangements with V and J called. A share of clones is missing; checked studies link under half to unresolved V genes, and the rest is unexplained. V and J calls and clone size come straight from that table; D and trimming were deduced from the DNA. In this sample the table shows about 100,000 clones, approximately 90% of which occur a single time. Approximately 22% of the sample is in the top ten clones.

Study-wide conclusions, independent of this receptor: Conclusions about previously exposed vaccinees were limited because only six or seven AZD1222 recipients were SARS-CoV-2 seropositive at baseline. CD4 TCRs associated with the vaccine covered the entire spike protein, and the dominant responses were in regions 160-218 and 743-854. Because no day 14 peak-response samples were available, repertoires were characterized only after the peak T cell response. Reportedly, close to half of the unique spike-specific TCRs recognized epitopes lying outside the regions that are mutated in the B.1.351 and B.1.1.7 variants. Most participants were white British and females outnumbered males, and the authors suggested that clonal diversity may have been underestimated. The 56-69-year group was small, and its depth increase did not reach significance, likely because of low power. After two AZD1222 doses, both the breadth and the depth of spike-specific TCRs were significantly higher than at day 0 and than in MenACWY recipients.

The germline ends are 7 bases apart after V is trimmed by 0 bases and J by 0 bases. The CDR3, from cysteine to phenylalanine, totals 15 residues. This entry keeps only the CDR3 DNA: 45 bases, framed from base 1. CDR1 SGDLS and CDR2 YYNGEE were looked up in the germline V gene. The sequences come from peripheral blood, collected on day 0 of AZD1222 vaccination. The rearranged chain carries TRBV9 and TRBJ1-3, and possibly TRBD1, on 5 matching bases. This sequence was found in an adult in good health. The sequence in DNA is TGTGCCAGCAGCGTAGGACAGAGCTCTGGAAACACCATATATTTT. The translation is CASSVGQSSGNTIYF. Reference TRBV9 and TRBJ1-3 genes cover what lies past the CDR3, so the full variable domain is DSGVTQTPKHLITATGQRVTLRCSPRSGDLSVYWYQQSLDQGLQFLIQYYNGEERAKGNILERFSAQQFPDLHSELNLSSLELGDSALYFCASSVGQSSGNTIYFGEGSWLTVV.